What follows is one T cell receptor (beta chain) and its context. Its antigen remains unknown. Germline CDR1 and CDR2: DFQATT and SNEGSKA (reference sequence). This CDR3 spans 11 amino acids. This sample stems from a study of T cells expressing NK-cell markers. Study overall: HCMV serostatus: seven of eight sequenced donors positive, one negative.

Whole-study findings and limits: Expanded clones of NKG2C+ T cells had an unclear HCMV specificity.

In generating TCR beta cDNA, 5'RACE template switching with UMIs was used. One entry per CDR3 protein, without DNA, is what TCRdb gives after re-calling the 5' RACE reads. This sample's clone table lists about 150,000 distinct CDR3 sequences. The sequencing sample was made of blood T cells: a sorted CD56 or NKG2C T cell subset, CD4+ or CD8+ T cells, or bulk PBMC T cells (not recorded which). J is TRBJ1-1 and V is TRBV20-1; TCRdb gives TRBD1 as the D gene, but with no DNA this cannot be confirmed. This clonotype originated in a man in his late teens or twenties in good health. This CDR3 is CSPRGGWNAFF.